The sample holds a few counts of the clone carrying this T cell receptor (beta chain). This specimen belongs to a study of low-dose radiotherapy and immunotherapy resistance in tumors. Study as a whole: Patients were given intravenous nivolumab 240 mg every two weeks plus ipilimumab 1 mg/kg every six weeks.

Time point defined: after trial treatment. Stated treatment: LDRT plus nivolumab, ipilimumab, low-dose cyclophosphamide and aspirin (RACIN trial). Donors were treated with nivolumab, ipilimumab, aspirin, and low-dose cyclophosphamide and radiotherapy. The CDR3 spans 12 residues. Trimming removed 4 bases at V and 3 bases at J, with 7 bases between. Per the germline V gene, CDR1 is MDHEN and CDR2 is SYDVKM. Alpha and beta chains were covered, as first-strand cDNA relied on TRAV- and TRBV-specific primers. Using a constant-region primer together with a V-primer adapter, TCRs were subjected to around 22 PCR cycles of amplification. One entry per CDR3 protein, called by TCRdb with MiXCR from the reads. The sample contains 35,000 to 50,000 distinct CDR3 sequences, under 30% of which appear only once.

This clonotype was obtained from a male donor with prostate cancer. The input for sequencing was PBMCs, taken after low-dose radiotherapy plus immunotherapy. The chain is built from TRBV28 and TRBJ2-7; the D gene is possibly TRBD1 (5 bases). CDR3 amino acids: CASSSQDYEQYF. As DNA, the CDR3 is TGTGCCAGCAGTTCACAGGACTACGAGCAGTACTTC.